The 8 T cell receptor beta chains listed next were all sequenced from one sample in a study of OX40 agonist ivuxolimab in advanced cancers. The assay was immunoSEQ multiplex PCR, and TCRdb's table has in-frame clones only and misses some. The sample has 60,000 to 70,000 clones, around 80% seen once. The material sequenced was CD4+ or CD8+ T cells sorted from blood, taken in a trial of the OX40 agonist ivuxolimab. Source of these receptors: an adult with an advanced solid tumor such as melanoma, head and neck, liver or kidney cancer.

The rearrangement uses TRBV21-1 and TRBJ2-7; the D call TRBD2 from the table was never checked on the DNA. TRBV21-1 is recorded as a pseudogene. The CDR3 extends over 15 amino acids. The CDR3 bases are TGTGCCAGCAGCGCCAGACTAGCGGGGAACTACGAGCAGTACTTC. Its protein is CASSARLAGNYEQYF.

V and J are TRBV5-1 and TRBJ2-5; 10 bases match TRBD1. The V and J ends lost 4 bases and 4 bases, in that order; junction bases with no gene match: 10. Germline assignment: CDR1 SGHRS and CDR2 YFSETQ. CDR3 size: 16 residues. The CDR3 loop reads CASSGGTGVGLETQYF. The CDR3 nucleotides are TGCGCCAGCAGCGGAGGGACAGGGGTCGGATTAGAGACCCAGTACTTC.

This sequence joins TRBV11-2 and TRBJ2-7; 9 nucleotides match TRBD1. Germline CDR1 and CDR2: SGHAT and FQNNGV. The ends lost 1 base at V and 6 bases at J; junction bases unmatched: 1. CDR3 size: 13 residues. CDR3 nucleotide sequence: TGTGCCAGCAGCTTAGGGGGACAGGGCGAGCAGTACTTC. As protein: CASSLGGQGEQYF.

Here the CDR3 reads CASSPGAARVYNEQFF. The CDR3 bases are TGTGCCAGCAGCCCCGGAGCGGCGCGAGTCTACAATGAGCAGTTCTTC. The chain combines TRBV7-2 with TRBJ2-1, with TRBD2 as a possible D gene (5 bases). The CDR3 is made up of 16 amino acids. The ends were cut back, 5 bases at V and 3 bases at J, with 17 bases in the middle. CDR1 is SGHTA and CDR2 is FQGNSA in the germline V gene. Variable domain in full (rest from reference TRBV7-2 and TRBJ2-1): GAGVSQSPSNKVTEKGKDVELRCDPISGHTALYWYRQSLGQGLEFLIYFQGNSAPDKSGLPSDRFSAERTGGSVSTLTIQRTQQEDSAVYLCASSPGAARVYNEQFFGPGTRLTVL.

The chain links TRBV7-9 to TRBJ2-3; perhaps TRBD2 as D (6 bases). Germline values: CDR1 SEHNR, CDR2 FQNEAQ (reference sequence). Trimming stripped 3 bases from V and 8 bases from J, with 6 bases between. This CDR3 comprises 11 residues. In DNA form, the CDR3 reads TGTGCCAGCAGCTTGGGGGGTACGCAGTATTTT. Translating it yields CASSLGGTQYF.

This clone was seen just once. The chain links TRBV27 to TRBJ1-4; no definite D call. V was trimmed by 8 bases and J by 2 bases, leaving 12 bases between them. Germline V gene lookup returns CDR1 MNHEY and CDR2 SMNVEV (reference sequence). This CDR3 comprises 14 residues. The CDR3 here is CASGSRTTNEKLFF. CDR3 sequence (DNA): TGTGCCAGCGGATCCAGGACTACTAATGAAAAACTGTTTTTT. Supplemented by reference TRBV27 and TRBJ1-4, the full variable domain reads EAQVTQNPRYLITVTGKKLTVTCSQNMNHEYMSWYRQDPGLGLRQIYYSMNVEVTDKGDVPEGYKVSRKEKRNFPLILESPSPNQTSLYFCASGSRTTNEKLFFGSGTQLSVL.

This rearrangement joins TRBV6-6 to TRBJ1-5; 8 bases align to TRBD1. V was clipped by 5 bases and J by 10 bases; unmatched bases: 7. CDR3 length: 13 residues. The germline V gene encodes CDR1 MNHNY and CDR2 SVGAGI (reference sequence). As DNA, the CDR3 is TGTGCCAGCAGTAAGGGACAGGCGGACCCCCAGCATTTT. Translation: CASSKGQADPQHF.

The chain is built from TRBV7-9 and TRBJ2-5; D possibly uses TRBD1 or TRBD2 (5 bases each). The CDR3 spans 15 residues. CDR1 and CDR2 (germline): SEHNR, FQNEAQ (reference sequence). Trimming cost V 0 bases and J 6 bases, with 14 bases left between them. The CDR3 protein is CASSLAGTSAKTQYF. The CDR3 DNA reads TGTGCCAGCAGCTTAGCGGGGACCTCCGCCAAGACCCAGTACTTC.